This T cell receptor beta chain is from a study of T-cell memory formation after mild COVID-19. Study-wide points: Of the contracting clones, CD4+ ones lay mainly in CM and EM, and CD8+ ones in EMRA.

Each CDR3 protein gets one entry after TCRdb re-called the 5' RACE reads with MiXCR. The table lists roughly 410,000 distinct CDR3 sequences, 20% to 25% of them singletons. Germline V gene lookup returns CDR1 KGHDR and CDR2 SFDVKD. The CDR3 has 10 amino acids. This clonotype was counted between two and nine times. Its antigen is as yet unknown. Sequencing used PBMCs or a T cell subset sorted from them (not recorded which). This receptor was identified in an adult woman who had mild COVID-19 (a few samples of this study predate the infection). Cell type and time point are not known. The gene calls are TRBV24-1 and TRBJ2-2, with a possible D match to TRBD1 (5 bases). As DNA, the CDR3 is TGTGAGAAGGGGACCGGGGAGCTGTTTTTT. Protein: CEKGTGELFF.